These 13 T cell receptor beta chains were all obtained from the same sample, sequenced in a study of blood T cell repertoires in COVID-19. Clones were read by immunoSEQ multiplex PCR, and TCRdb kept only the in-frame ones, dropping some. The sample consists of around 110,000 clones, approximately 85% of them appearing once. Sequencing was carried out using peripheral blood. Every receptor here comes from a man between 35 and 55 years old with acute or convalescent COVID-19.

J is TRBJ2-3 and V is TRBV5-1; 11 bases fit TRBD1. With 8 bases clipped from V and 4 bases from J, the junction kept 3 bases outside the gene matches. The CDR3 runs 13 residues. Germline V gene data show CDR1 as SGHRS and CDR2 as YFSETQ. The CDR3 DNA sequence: TGCGCCAGTCGGACAGGGGGCCCAGATACGCAGTATTTT. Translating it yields CASRTGGPDTQYF.

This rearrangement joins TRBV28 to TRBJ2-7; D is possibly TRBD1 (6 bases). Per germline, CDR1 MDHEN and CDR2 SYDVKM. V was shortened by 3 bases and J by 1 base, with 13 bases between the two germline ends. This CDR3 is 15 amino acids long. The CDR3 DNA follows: TGTGCCAGCAGTTTTGCAGGGGCCCCATCCTACGAGCAGTACTTC. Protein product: CASSFAGAPSYEQYF.

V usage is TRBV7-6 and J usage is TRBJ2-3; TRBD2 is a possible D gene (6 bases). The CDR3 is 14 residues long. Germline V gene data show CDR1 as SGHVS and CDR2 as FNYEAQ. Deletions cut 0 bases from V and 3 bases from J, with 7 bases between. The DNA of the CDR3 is TGTGCCAGCAGCTTAGCGGGAGGTACAGATACGCAGTATTTT. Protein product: CASSLAGGTDTQYF.

CDR3 loop: CASSYQGQGLWEQYF. The CDR3 nucleotides read TGTGCCAGCAGTTACCAGGGACAGGGTCTTTGGGAGCAGTACTTC. The rearrangement uses TRBV6-6 and TRBJ2-7, with TRBD1 matching over 9 bases. The CDR3 loop spans 15 amino acids. Germline V gene data show CDR1 as MNHNY and CDR2 as SVGAGI (reference sequence). The V segment lost 2 bases and the J segment 7 bases; nucleotides outside the gene matches: 9.

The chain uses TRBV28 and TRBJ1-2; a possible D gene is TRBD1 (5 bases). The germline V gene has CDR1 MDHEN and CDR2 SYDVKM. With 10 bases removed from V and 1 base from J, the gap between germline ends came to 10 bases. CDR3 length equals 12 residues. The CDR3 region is CATEGINYGYTF. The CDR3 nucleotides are TGTGCCACGGAGGGGATTAACTATGGCTACACCTTC.

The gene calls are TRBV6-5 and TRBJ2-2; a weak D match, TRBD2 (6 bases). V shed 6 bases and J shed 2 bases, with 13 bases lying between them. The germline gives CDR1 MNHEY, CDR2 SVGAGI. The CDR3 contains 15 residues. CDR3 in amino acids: CASRTQGLNTGELFF. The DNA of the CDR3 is TGTGCCAGCAGAACCCAGGGACTTAACACCGGGGAGCTGTTTTTT.

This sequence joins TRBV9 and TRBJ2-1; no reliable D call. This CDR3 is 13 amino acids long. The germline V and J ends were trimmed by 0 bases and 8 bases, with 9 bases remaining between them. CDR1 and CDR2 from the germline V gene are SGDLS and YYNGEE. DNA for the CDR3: TGTGCCAGCAGCGTAGGAACTACCCATGAGCAGTTCTTC. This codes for CASSVGTTHEQFF.

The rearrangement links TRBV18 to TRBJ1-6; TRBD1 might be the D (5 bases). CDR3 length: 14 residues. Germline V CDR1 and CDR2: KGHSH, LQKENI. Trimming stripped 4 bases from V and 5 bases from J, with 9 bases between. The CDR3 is CASSQGRDNSPLHF. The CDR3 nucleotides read TGTGCCAGCTCACAGGGGAGGGATAATTCACCCCTCCACTTT. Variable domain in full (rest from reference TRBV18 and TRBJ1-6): NAGVMQNPRHLVRRRGQEARLRCSPMKGHSHVYWYRQLPEEGLKFMVYLQKENIIDESGMPKERFSAEFPKEGPSILRIQQVVRGDSAAYFCASSQGRDNSPLHFGNGTRLTVT.

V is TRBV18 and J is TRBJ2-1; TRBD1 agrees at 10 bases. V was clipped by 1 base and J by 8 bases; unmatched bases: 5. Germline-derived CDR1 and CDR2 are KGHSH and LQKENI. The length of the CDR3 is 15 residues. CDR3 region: CASSPQGQGMDEQFF. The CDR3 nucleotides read TGTGCCAGCTCACCACAGGGACAGGGGATGGATGAGCAGTTCTTC.

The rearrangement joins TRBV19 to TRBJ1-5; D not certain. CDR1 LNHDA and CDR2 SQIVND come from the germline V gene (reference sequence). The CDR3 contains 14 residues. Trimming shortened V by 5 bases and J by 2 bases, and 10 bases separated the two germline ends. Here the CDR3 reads CASSEETGNQPQHF. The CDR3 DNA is TGTGCCAGTAGTGAGGAGACCGGCAATCAGCCCCAGCATTTT.

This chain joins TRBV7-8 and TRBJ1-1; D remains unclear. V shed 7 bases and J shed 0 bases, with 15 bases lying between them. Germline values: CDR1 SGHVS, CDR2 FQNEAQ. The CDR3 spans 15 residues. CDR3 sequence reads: CASTQTVSMNTEAFF. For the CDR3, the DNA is TGTGCCAGCACCCAAACTGTATCGATGAACACTGAAGCTTTCTTT.

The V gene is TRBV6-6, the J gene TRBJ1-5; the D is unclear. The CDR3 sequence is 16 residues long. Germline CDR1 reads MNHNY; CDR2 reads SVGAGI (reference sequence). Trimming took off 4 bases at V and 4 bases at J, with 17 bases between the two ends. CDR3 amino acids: CASSWASTRPNQPQHF. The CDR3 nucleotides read TGTGCCAGCAGTTGGGCCTCTACAAGGCCGAATCAGCCCCAGCATTTT.

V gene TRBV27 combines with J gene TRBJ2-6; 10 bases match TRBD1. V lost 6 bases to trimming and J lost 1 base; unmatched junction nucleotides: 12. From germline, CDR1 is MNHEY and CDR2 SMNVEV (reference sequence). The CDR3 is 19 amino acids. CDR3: CASSQFGGTGESGANVLTF. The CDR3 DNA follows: TGTGCCAGCAGCCAATTTGGTGGGACAGGGGAGTCTGGGGCCAACGTCCTGACTTTC.